One sample yielded the 31 T cell receptor beta chains listed below, sequenced in a study of OX40 agonist ivuxolimab in advanced cancers. Measured with immunoSEQ multiplex PCR; TCRdb has only the in-frame clones, and not every one. The profile shows about 100,000 clones, roughly 90% of them singletons. The sample here was CD4+ or CD8+ T cells sorted from blood, taken in a trial of the OX40 agonist ivuxolimab. The receptors were sampled from an adult with an advanced solid tumor such as melanoma, head and neck, liver or kidney cancer.

The chain uses TRBV7-9 and TRBJ1-2; TRBD1 aligns across 8 bases. With 4 bases clipped from V and 6 bases from J, the junction kept 10 bases outside the gene matches. The CDR3 has 15 residues. Looked up from germline, CDR1 is SEHNR and CDR2 is FQNEAQ (reference sequence). The CDR3 DNA follows: TGTGCCAGCAGCTACGGACAGGGAGGGTTGGATGGCTACACCTTC. Amino acids: CASSYGQGGLDGYTF. Together with reference TRBV7-9 and TRBJ1-2, the CDR3 gives the full variable domain: DTGVSQNPRHKITKRGQNVTFRCDPISEHNRLYWYRQTLGQGPEFLTYFQNEAQLEKSRLLSDRFSAERPKGSFSTLEIQRTEQGDSAMYLCASSYGQGGLDGYTFGSGTRLTVV.

The chain carries TRBV28 and TRBJ1-5; 8 bases map to TRBD1. The CDR3 sequence is 15 residues long. The ends lost 6 bases at V and 2 bases at J; junction bases unmatched: 6. Looked up from germline, CDR1 is MDHEN and CDR2 is SYDVKM. CDR3 sequence reads: CASRMGTGGNQPQHF. CDR3 in DNA: TGTGCCAGCAGGATGGGGACAGGAGGCAATCAGCCCCAGCATTTT.

V gene TRBV19 combines with J gene TRBJ1-5; a weak D match, TRBD1 (5 bases). Germline CDR1 reads LNHDA; CDR2 reads SQIVND (reference sequence). Trimming removed 6 bases from V and 4 bases from J, with 7 bases in between. The CDR3 spans 12 residues. Here the CDR3 reads CASSGGNQPQHF. In DNA, the CDR3 is TGTGCCAGTAGCGGGGGGAATCAGCCCCAGCATTTT.

This clone was detected only once. The chain uses TRBV10-3 and TRBJ1-1; D might be TRBD1 (5 bases). Germline assignment: CDR1 ENHRY and CDR2 SYGVKD. This CDR3 has 13 residues. The V gene lost 8 bases and the J gene lost 4 bases, with 14 bases spanning the gap. Written as DNA, the CDR3 is TGTGCCATCGGGGCAGGGCAAGTCACTGAAGCTTTCTTT. Protein sequence: CAIGAGQVTEAFF.

V and J are TRBV7-3 and TRBJ2-5; 8 nucleotides match TRBD2. CDR3 size: 15 residues. Germline CDR1 SGHTA, CDR2 FQGTGA. V trimming: 4 bases; J trimming: 5 bases; junction bases outside the gene matches: 9. The CDR3 nucleotides read TGTGCCAGCAGCTCAAACGGACTAGCCCAGGAGACCCAGTACTTC. Translating gives CASSSNGLAQETQYF.

The V gene is TRBV4-3, the J gene TRBJ2-7, with a tentative D call TRBD1 (5 bases). The CDR3 length is 16 residues. Germline CDR1 and CDR2: LGHNA and YSLEER. V gave up 2 bases and J gave up 2 bases, with 16 bases separating them. CDR3 amino acids: CASSQSFEQAAYEQYF. The CDR3, as DNA: TGCGCCAGCAGCCAAAGTTTCGAACAGGCTGCCTACGAGCAGTACTTC.

CDR3 nucleotide sequence: TGTGCCAGCAGAGACGCGACCTGGGGGGAGCTGTTTTTT. This encodes CASRDATWGELFF. J is TRBJ2-2 and V is TRBV28; D is undetermined. The CDR3 covers 13 residues. Trimming removed 6 bases from V and 8 bases from J, with 13 bases in between. Germline V lookup: CDR1 MDHEN, CDR2 SYDVKM.

This rearrangement joins TRBV19 to TRBJ2-5; possible D gene TRBD2, 5 bases. The germline CDR1 and CDR2 sequences are LNHDA and SQIVND (reference sequence). V was pared by 1 base and J by 5 bases, with 8 bases between. CDR3 length: 13 amino acids. The CDR3: CASSIVWEETQYF. In DNA, the CDR3 is TGTGCCAGTAGTATAGTGTGGGAGGAGACCCAGTACTTC.

This clone has more than one count but fewer than ten. The chain is built from TRBV18 and TRBJ2-2, with TRBD2 matching 12 bases. J was trimmed by 3 bases and V by 3 bases; bases with no gene match: 5. The CDR3 runs to 17 residues. Germline CDR1 reads KGHSH; CDR2 reads LQKENI. For the CDR3, the DNA is TGTGCCAGCTCACCCCCTAGCGGGGGGGCTTACACCGGGGAGCTGTTTTTT. Amino acids: CASSPPSGGAYTGELFF. The full variable domain, its missing parts supplied by reference TRBV18 and TRBJ2-2, is NAGVMQNPRHLVRRRGQEARLRCSPMKGHSHVYWYRQLPEEGLKFMVYLQKENIIDESGMPKERFSAEFPKEGPSILRIQQVVRGDSAAYFCASSPPSGGAYTGELFFGEGSRLTVL.

The V call is TRBV28, the J call TRBJ2-7, with 7 nucleotides matching TRBD1. V shed 4 bases and J 1 base; nucleotides not matched to a gene: 7. Germline loops: CDR1 MDHEN, CDR2 SYDVKM. This CDR3 is built from 15 residues. CDR3 residues: CASSSTGLLSYEQYF. CDR3 bases: TGTGCCAGCAGTTCGACAGGGCTCCTTTCCTACGAGCAGTACTTC.

This chain uses TRBV5-1 with TRBJ2-1; D gene uncertain. This CDR3 has 13 amino acids. The germline V gene encodes CDR1 SGHRS and CDR2 YFSETQ. Trimming removed 0 bases from V and 8 bases from J, with 9 bases in between. The CDR3, as DNA: TGCGCCAGCAGCTTGGAACCCGCCGATGAGCAGTTCTTC. The encoded protein is CASSLEPADEQFF. Variable domain in full (rest from reference TRBV5-1 and TRBJ2-1): KAGVTQTPRYLIKTRGQQVTLSCSPISGHRSVSWYQQTPGQGLQFLFEYFSETQRNKGNFPGRFSGRQFSNSRSEMNVSTLELGDSALYLCASSLEPADEQFFGPGTRLTVL.

In this sample, this clone turned up a few times. This sequence joins TRBV7-9 and TRBJ1-1; D not resolved. CDR3 length equals 15 residues. V lost 1 base to trimming and J lost 1 base, with 10 bases between them. Germline V gives CDR1 SEHNR, CDR2 FQNEAQ (reference sequence). CDR3 bases: TGTGCCAGCAGCTTAGGAGCTCATACGAACACTGAAGCTTTCTTT. It yields the protein CASSLGAHTNTEAFF.

The V and J genes are TRBV11-2 and TRBJ1-4, with D unresolved. Per germline, CDR1 SGHAT and CDR2 FQNNGV. V was shortened by 6 bases and J by 3 bases, with 14 bases between the two germline ends. The CDR3 contains 15 residues. The CDR3 protein is CASSLGGMANEKLFF. The CDR3 bases are TGTGCCAGCAGTCTTGGTGGTATGGCTAATGAAAAACTGTTTTTT.

The genes are TRBV28 and TRBJ2-5; possible D gene TRBD1, 6 bases. V lost 5 bases to trimming and J lost 4 bases, with 11 bases between them. CDR3 size: 13 residues. The V gene's germline CDR1 is MDHEN and CDR2 SYDVKM. The CDR3 protein is CASSTGHSETQYF. In nucleotides, the CDR3 is TGTGCCAGCAGTACGGGACATTCAGAGACCCAGTACTTC.

The chain links TRBV7-2 to TRBJ2-5, with D perhaps TRBD2 (5 bases). The V end was cut by 5 bases, the J end by 2 bases, with 9 bases between. The length of the CDR3 is 13 residues. Germline CDR1 and CDR2: SGHTA and FQGNSA. The CDR3 DNA sequence: TGTGCCAGCAGCCCAAGCGGACAAGAGACCCAGTACTTC. This gives the protein CASSPSGQETQYF.

The V and J genes are TRBV7-9 and TRBJ1-1, with 10 bases identical to TRBD1. CDR1 is SEHNR, CDR2 FQNEAQ, per germline (reference sequence). There are 17 residues in the CDR3. Trimming at V came to 5 bases and at J to 1 base, leaving 10 bases not matched to a gene. In nucleotides, the CDR3 is TGTGCCAGCAGCAGATTCGGGACAGGGGTCCCGAACACTGAAGCTTTCTTT. Residues: CASSRFGTGVPNTEAFF.

The chain employs TRBV28 and TRBJ1-2; 8 bases fit TRBD1. The V gene's germline CDR1 is MDHEN and CDR2 SYDVKM. V was pared by 7 bases and J by 0 bases, with 4 bases of the junction left unmatched. CDR3 size: 14 residues. The CDR3 loop reads CASIGQGANYGYTF. The CDR3 bases are TGTGCCAGCATCGGACAGGGAGCTAACTATGGCTACACCTTC.

The chain carries TRBV27 and TRBJ2-7, with TRBD1 matching 9 bases. This CDR3 spans 16 amino acids. The ends lost 2 bases at V and 3 bases at J; junction bases unmatched: 8. Per germline, CDR1 MNHEY and CDR2 SMNVEV (reference sequence). The CDR3 sequence is CASSLRWTGAVYEQYF. CDR3 bases: TGTGCCAGCAGTTTACGATGGACAGGGGCCGTCTACGAGCAGTACTTC.

V is TRBV4-1 and J is TRBJ2-7; TRBD1 aligns across 7 bases. The trim removed 2 bases at V and 6 bases at J, leaving 10 bases unmatched. Germline V CDR1 and CDR2: MGHRA, YSYEKL. The CDR3 sequence is 15 residues long. The CDR3 region has the DNA TGCGCCAGCAGCCAAATGGACAGGACTCGGGGCGAGCAGTACTTC. Translated: CASSQMDRTRGEQYF.

This clone was found a few times. This chain uses TRBV11-2 with TRBJ2-7; 10 nucleotides agree with TRBD1. CDR1 SGHAT and CDR2 FQNNGV come from the germline V gene. The V gene end was trimmed by 6 bases and the J gene end by 6 bases; junction bases not matched to a gene: 8. The CDR3 totals 14 residues. The CDR3 nucleotides are TGTGCCAGCAGGCGACAGGGGGCGGGGGCCGAGCAGTACTTC. It encodes CASRRQGAGAEQYF. Full variable domain (missing parts from reference TRBV11-2 and TRBJ2-7): EAGVAQSPRYKIIEKRQSVAFWCNPISGHATLYWYQQILGQGPKLLIQFQNNGVVDDSQLPKDRFSAERLKGVDSTLKIQPAKLEDSAVYLCASRRQGAGAEQYFGPGTRLTVT.

V and J are TRBV28 and TRBJ2-7, with D possibly being TRBD2 (7 bases). Trimming removed 8 bases from V and 5 bases from J, with 13 bases in between. The CDR3 runs to 12 residues. CDR1 and CDR2 (germline): MDHEN, SYDVKM. CDR3 residues: CASGGGENEQYF. The CDR3 DNA reads TGTGCCAGCGGGGGGGGCGAAAACGAGCAGTACTTC.

The chain joins TRBV19 to TRBJ1-5, with D possibly being TRBD1 (5 bases). Germline V lookup: CDR1 LNHDA, CDR2 SQIVND (reference sequence). V lost 4 bases, J lost 6 bases, and 13 bases lay in between. This CDR3 region has 14 residues. The CDR3 here is CASSSQGASQPQHF. CDR3 nucleotides: TGTGCCAGTAGTAGCCAGGGTGCCTCTCAGCCCCAGCATTTT.

This clone was seen only once. The V gene is TRBV19, the J gene TRBJ1-1; 8 nucleotides line up with TRBD1. The CDR3 length is 13 residues. Germline V gene lookup returns CDR1 LNHDA and CDR2 SQIVND (reference sequence). V lost 4 bases, J lost 6 bases, and 4 bases stayed unmatched. CDR3 nucleotide sequence: TGTGCCAGTAGTAATCAGGGGGCGCCTGAAGCTTTCTTT. It specifies CASSNQGAPEAFF.

The V call is TRBV7-2, the J call TRBJ2-1; no reliable D call. This CDR3 has 16 residues. Per germline, CDR1 SGHTA and CDR2 FQGNSA. V lost 4 bases and J lost 6, with 19 bases in between. The CDR3 loop is CASSSGTRLVSNEQFF. As DNA, the CDR3 is TGTGCCAGCAGCTCTGGTACCCGGCTAGTCAGCAATGAGCAGTTCTTC.

The J gene is TRBJ1-5, the V gene TRBV7-9; the D is unclear. Trimming took 0 bases from V and 7 from J, leaving 7 bases between them. Germline V gene sequence: CDR1 SEHNR, CDR2 FQNEAQ (reference sequence). This CDR3 has 13 amino acids. CDR3 sequence (DNA): TGTGCCAGCAGCTTAGCAGAATGGCAGCCCCAGCATTTT. Translating gives CASSLAEWQPQHF. Drawing the rest from reference TRBV7-9 and TRBJ1-5, the complete variable domain is DTGVSQNPRHKITKRGQNVTFRCDPISEHNRLYWYRQTLGQGPEFLTYFQNEAQLEKSRLLSDRFSAERPKGSFSTLEIQRTEQGDSAMYLCASSLAEWQPQHFGDGTRLSIL.

The J gene is TRBJ1-5, the V gene TRBV4-3; possibly TRBD1 for D (5 bases). Germline CDR1 and CDR2: LGHNA and YSLEER. V lost 4 bases to trimming and J lost 4 bases, with 8 bases between them. The CDR3 has 13 residues. The CDR3 sequence: CASSRDGNQPQHF. The CDR3 DNA reads as TGCGCCAGCAGCCGGGACGGTAATCAGCCCCAGCATTTT.

The chain joins TRBV5-5 to TRBJ2-7; TRBD1 aligns across 9 bases. V was clipped by 3 bases and J by 3 bases; unmatched bases: 10. CDR3 length: 16 amino acids. Germline V lookup: CDR1 SGHKS, CDR2 YYEKEE (reference sequence). CDR3 sequence reads: CASSSNRQGGGYEQYF. The CDR3 DNA reads TGTGCCAGCAGCTCGAACCGACAGGGGGGTGGCTACGAGCAGTACTTC.

V and J are TRBV11-2 and TRBJ2-5; 16 bases agree with TRBD2. CDR1 and CDR2 (germline): SGHAT, FQNNGV. V lost 5 bases, J lost 5 bases, and 11 bases stayed unmatched. This CDR3 region has 18 residues. The CDR3 DNA sequence: TGTGCCAGCAGCGGCAAGGGACTAGCGGGGGGGATCGGCGAGACCCAGTACTTC. Encoded protein: CASSGKGLAGGIGETQYF.

The chain couples TRBV7-9 to TRBJ2-7, with a weak D call TRBD2 (5 bases). Germline V gene lookup returns CDR1 SEHNR and CDR2 FQNEAQ (reference sequence). V shed 6 bases and J shed 0 bases, with 12 bases lying between them. CDR3 length: 14 residues. CDR3 protein: CASRYSDSSYEQYF. The CDR3, as DNA: TGTGCCAGCAGGTATAGCGACTCCTCCTACGAGCAGTACTTC.

The chain joins TRBV30 to TRBJ2-7; D perhaps matches TRBD2 (7 bases). This CDR3 is 14 amino acids long. Germline CDR1 reads GTSNPN; CDR2 reads SVGIG (reference sequence). V was pared by 1 base and J by 6 bases, with 16 bases between. CDR3 coding DNA: TGTGCCTGGAGTGCTGGAGGGGGGGCCTCCGAGCAGTACTTC. This translates into CAWSAGGGASEQYF.

The chain uses TRBV15 and TRBJ2-7, with D perhaps TRBD2 (6 bases). Deletions cut 2 bases from V and 6 bases from J, with 20 bases between. CDR1 LNHNV and CDR2 YYDKDF come from the germline V gene (reference sequence). The CDR3 has 16 residues. In DNA, the CDR3 is TGTGCCACCAGCAGACTCGGGTCGGGGGTCTTAGGCGAGCAGTACTTC. This codes for CATSRLGSGVLGEQYF.